This T cell receptor beta chain was observed in a study of control samples from healthy donors and cancer patients. The ends were cut back, 6 bases at V and 1 base at J, with 9 bases in the middle. The CDR3 spans 14 residues. Germline V lookup: CDR1 MNHEY, CDR2 SVGAGI. Measured with immunoSEQ multiplex PCR; TCRdb has only the in-frame clones, and not every one. The data hold 90,000 to 100,000 clones, with about four fifths observed a single time. The origin of this receptor is a woman in her 30s in good health. The rearrangement uses TRBV6-5 and TRBJ1-4, with D possibly being TRBD1 (5 bases). The sequencing sample was made of blood. The CDR3 nucleotides read TGTGCCAGCAGGGGACGGGGAACTAATGAAAAACTGTTTTTT. This sequence encodes CASRGRGTNEKLFF.